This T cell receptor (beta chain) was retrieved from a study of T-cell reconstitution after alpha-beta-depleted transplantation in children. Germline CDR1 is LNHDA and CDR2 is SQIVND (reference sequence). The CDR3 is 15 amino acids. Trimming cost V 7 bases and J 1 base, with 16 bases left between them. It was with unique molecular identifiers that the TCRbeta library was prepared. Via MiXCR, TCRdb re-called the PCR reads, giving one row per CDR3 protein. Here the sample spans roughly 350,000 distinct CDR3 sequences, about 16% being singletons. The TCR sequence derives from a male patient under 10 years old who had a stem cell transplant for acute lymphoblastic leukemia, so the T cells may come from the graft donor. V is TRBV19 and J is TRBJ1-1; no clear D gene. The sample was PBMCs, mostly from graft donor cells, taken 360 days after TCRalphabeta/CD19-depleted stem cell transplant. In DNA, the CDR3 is TGTGCCAGTACTACCCCCCTACCAACGAACACTGAAGCTTTCTTT. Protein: CASTTPLPTNTEAFF.